This T cell receptor (beta chain) emerged from a study of blood T cell repertoires in COVID-19. Study information: The samples span acute and convalescent COVID-19 from the United States, Italy and Spain. From T cells, B-cell-depleted T cells, or PBMCs came the material, which was cDNA or gDNA.

Germline V gene lookup returns CDR1 ENHRY and CDR2 SYGVKD. This CDR3 region has 16 residues. Trimming took off 6 bases at V and 1 base at J, with 15 bases between the two ends. How the authors handled the data: Amplification from reference gene primers served as the basis for estimated nucleated cell counts. Sequencing was performed with immunoSEQ multiplex PCR; in TCRdb, only in-frame clones are kept and a portion is missing. V and J calls and clone size follow that table, whereas D and trimming were derived from the DNA. The sample lists roughly 68,000 clones; less than 90% were seen once. The receptor's source is a woman at least 80 years old with acute or convalescent COVID-19. Sequencing was performed on peripheral blood. The V call is TRBV10-3, the J call TRBJ2-2; a possible D gene is TRBD2 (7 bases). CDR3 loop: CAISLAGARNTGELFF. The DNA of the CDR3 is TGTGCCATCAGCTTGGCGGGGGCCAGGAACACCGGGGAGCTGTTTTTT.